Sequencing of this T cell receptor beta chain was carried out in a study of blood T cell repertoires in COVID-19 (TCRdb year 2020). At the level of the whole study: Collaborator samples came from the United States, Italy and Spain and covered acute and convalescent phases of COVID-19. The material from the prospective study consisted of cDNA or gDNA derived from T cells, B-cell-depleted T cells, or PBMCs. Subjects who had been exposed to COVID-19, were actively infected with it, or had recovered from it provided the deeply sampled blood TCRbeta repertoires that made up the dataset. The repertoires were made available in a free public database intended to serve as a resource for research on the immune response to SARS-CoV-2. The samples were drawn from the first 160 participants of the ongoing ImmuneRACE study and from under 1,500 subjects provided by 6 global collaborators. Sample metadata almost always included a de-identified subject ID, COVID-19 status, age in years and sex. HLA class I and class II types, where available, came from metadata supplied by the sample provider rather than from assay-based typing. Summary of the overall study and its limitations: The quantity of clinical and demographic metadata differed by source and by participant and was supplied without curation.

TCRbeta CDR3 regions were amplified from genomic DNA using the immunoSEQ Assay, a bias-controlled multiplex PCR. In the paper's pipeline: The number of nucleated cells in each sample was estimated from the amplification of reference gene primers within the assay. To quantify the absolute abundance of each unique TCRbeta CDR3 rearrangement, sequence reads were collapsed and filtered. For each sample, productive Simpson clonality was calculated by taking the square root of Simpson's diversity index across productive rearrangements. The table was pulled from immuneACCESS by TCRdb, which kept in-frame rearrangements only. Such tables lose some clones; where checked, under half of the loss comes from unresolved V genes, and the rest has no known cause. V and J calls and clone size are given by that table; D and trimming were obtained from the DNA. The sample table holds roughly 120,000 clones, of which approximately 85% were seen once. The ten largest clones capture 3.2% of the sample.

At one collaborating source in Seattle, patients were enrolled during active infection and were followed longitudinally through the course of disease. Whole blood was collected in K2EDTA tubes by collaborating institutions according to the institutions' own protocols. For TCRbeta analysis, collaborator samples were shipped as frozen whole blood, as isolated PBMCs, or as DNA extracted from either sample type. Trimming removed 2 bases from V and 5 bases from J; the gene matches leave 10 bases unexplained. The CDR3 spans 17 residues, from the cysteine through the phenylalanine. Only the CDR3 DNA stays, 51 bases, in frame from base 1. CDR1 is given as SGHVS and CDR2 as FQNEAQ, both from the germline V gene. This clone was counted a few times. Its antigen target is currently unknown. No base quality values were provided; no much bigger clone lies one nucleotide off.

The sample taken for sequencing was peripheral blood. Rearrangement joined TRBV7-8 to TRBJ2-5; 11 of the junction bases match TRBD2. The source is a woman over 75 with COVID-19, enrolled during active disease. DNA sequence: TGTGCCAGCAGCTTAACAACACGACTAGCGGGATTGGAGACCCAGTACTTC. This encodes CASSLTTRLAGLETQYF.